These 17 T cell receptor beta chains share one sample of origin, sequenced in a study of identical twins. TCRdb reanalysed the 5' RACE reads using MiXCR and keeps one entry per CDR3 protein. Altogether over 500,000 distinct CDR3 sequences are present, 20% to 25% being singletons, with the ten largest covering roughly 0.9%. Another study also made use of these data, one on T cells expressing NK-cell markers.

The source material was CD4+ T cells sorted from blood. The receptor source for this set is a woman aged 18-29 years in good health.

This clonotype was seen at least ten times. The CDR3 reads CSAAGLANYGYTF. The CDR3 nucleotides are TGCAGTGCTGCCGGGCTCGCTAACTATGGCTACACCTTC. The chain combines TRBV20-1 with TRBJ1-2, with D uncertain. V shed 5 bases and J shed 0 bases, with 10 bases lying between them. Germline loops: CDR1 DFQATT, CDR2 SNEGSKA (reference sequence). The CDR3 has 13 residues.

The V and J genes are TRBV20-1 and TRBJ2-3; 7 nucleotides line up with TRBD2. Losses at the gene ends were 3 bases for V and 6 bases for J; bases not matched to a gene: 9. CDR1 DFQATT and CDR2 SNEGSKA come from the germline V gene (reference sequence). This CDR3 contains 14 residues. As DNA, the CDR3 is TGCAGTGCTAGGACTGGCGGGAGTGGGGATACGCAGTATTTT. This encodes CSARTGGSGDTQYF.

The chain links TRBV7-2 to TRBJ2-1; perhaps TRBD2 as D (6 bases). Trimming shortened V by 1 base and J by 0 bases, and 10 bases separated the two germline ends. This CDR3 has 16 residues. Germline V CDR1 and CDR2: SGHTA, FQGNSA. CDR3 sequence reads: CASSLDIAVSYNEQFF. CDR3 DNA sequence: TGTGCCAGCAGCTTAGATATAGCGGTCTCCTACAATGAGCAGTTCTTC.

The gene calls are TRBV10-3 and TRBJ2-2, with a tentative D call TRBD2 (6 bases). The germline CDR1 and CDR2 sequences are ENHRY and SYGVKD. Trimming cost V 6 bases and J 1 base, with 21 bases left between them. The CDR3 is 18 amino acids. The CDR3 loop reads CAIRSRRDPIKNTGELFF. Written as DNA, the CDR3 is TGTGCCATCAGATCGAGGCGGGACCCTATCAAGAACACCGGGGAGCTGTTTTTT.

The V call is TRBV6-2 or TRBV6-3, the J call TRBJ2-7; D unclear. V was shortened by 0 bases and J by 2 bases, with 8 bases between the two germline ends. The CDR3 covers 14 residues. The germline V gene encodes CDR1 MNHEY and CDR2 SVGEGT. The CDR3 loop is CASSYSPWAYEQYF. In nucleotides, the CDR3 is TGTGCCAGCAGTTACTCGCCGTGGGCCTACGAGCAGTACTTC.

This clonotype was seen ten or more times. The rearrangement joins TRBV6-1 to TRBJ2-3; D may match TRBD1 or TRBD2 (5 bases each). Trimming cost V 6 bases and J 0 bases, with 10 bases left between them. Germline assignment: CDR1 MNHNS and CDR2 SASEGT. This CDR3 spans 14 amino acids. CDR3 sequence (DNA): TGTGCCAGCAGCGGGACCTCGAGCACAGATACGCAGTATTTT. The encoded protein is CASSGTSSTDTQYF.

In DNA form, the CDR3 reads TGCAGTGCTGGACCGATCGTATCCTACAATGAGCAGTTCTTC. Encoded protein: CSAGPIVSYNEQFF. The chain links TRBV20-1 to TRBJ2-1; D uncertain. Between the trimmed V and J ends, which lost 5 bases and 1 base, there was a span of 12 bases. The germline CDR1 and CDR2 sequences are DFQATT and SNEGSKA (reference sequence). This CDR3 is built from 14 residues.

The chain uses TRBV24-1 and TRBJ1-2; D is possibly TRBD1 (5 bases). Trimming cost V 4 bases and J 6 bases, with 14 bases left between them. The CDR3 sequence is 14 residues long. The germline V gene has CDR1 KGHDR and CDR2 SFDVKD. The CDR3 DNA is TGTGCCACCAGTGACCAGGGACTCTCCCATGGCTACACCTTC. Amino acids: CATSDQGLSHGYTF.

J is TRBJ2-3 and V is TRBV20-1; TRBD2 agrees at 8 bases. Germline V gene sequence: CDR1 DFQATT, CDR2 SNEGSKA (reference sequence). The CDR3 loop spans 16 amino acids. V shed 0 bases and J 1 base; nucleotides not matched to a gene: 6. CDR3 residues: CSARDRPSGRTDTQYF. In DNA form, the CDR3 reads TGCAGTGCTAGAGATCGGCCTAGCGGGCGCACAGATACGCAGTATTTT.

The CDR3 loop is CASSLDRSPSEQYF. In nucleotides, the CDR3 is TGTGCCAGCAGCCTTGATAGGTCCCCATCCGAGCAGTACTTC. The chain combines TRBV28 with TRBJ2-7; no firm D call. CDR1 MDHEN and CDR2 SYDVKM come from the germline V gene. The V end was cut by 6 bases, the J end by 6 bases, with 18 bases between. The CDR3 length is 14 residues.

This clonotype was recorded a few times. This sequence joins TRBV11-2 and TRBJ2-2; 15 nucleotides line up with TRBD2. Germline V gene data show CDR1 as SGHAT and CDR2 as FQNNGV. CDR3 length: 18 amino acids. V lost 5 bases and J lost 3; bases outside the gene matches: 7. Here the CDR3 reads CASSPGLAGGIHTGELFF. As DNA, the CDR3 is TGTGCCAGCAGCCCCGGACTAGCGGGGGGGATTCACACCGGGGAGCTGTTTTTT.

This clonotype has just a few counts. V gene TRBV11-2 combines with J gene TRBJ2-7, with D tentatively TRBD2 (5 bases). CDR3 size: 16 residues. The V gene's germline CDR1 is SGHAT and CDR2 FQNNGV. V was pared by 1 base and J by 6 bases, with 19 bases between. CDR3: CASSLVVGLKGREQYF. The CDR3 DNA sequence: TGTGCCAGCAGCTTAGTAGTTGGACTCAAAGGGCGCGAGCAGTACTTC.

This clonotype was seen a few times. The CDR3 sequence is CAIRRTSGSYEQYF. Written as DNA, the CDR3 is TGTGCGATACGTAGGACTAGCGGTTCCTACGAGCAGTACTTC. The chain joins TRBV10-3 to TRBJ2-7; the match to TRBD2 covers 10 bases. This CDR3 region has 14 residues. Germline V gene sequence: CDR1 ENHRY, CDR2 SYGVKD.

This clonotype was found a few times. The chain carries TRBV29-1 and TRBJ1-1; possibly TRBD1 for D (6 bases). Trimming removed 6 bases from V and 4 bases from J, with 9 bases in between. There are 11 residues in the CDR3. Germline loops: CDR1 SQVTM, CDR2 ANQGSEA. In DNA, the CDR3 is TGCAGCGTCCAGACAGGCACTGAAGCTTTCTTT. Residues: CSVQTGTEAFF.

This clonotype was counted only a few times. The rearrangement uses TRBV5-1 and TRBJ2-5, with D perhaps assigned TRBD1 or TRBD2 (5 bases each). Deletions cut 7 bases from V and 5 bases from J, with 21 bases between. Germline CDR1 SGHRS, CDR2 YFSETQ. The CDR3 totals 15 residues. This chain's CDR3 is CASFPGRRPEETQYF. Written as DNA, the CDR3 is TGCGCCAGCTTTCCGGGACGGAGGCCCGAGGAGACCCAGTACTTC.

In regard to this clonotype: With a much larger clone just one base away, this may be a read error. The chain employs TRBV20-1 and TRBJ2-1, with 9 bases that match TRBD2. The CDR3 contains 17 residues. CDR1 is DFQATT and CDR2 is SNEGSKA in the germline V gene (reference sequence). The DNA for the CDR3 is TGCTGTGCTCCCAGGGATAGCGGGAGAAGTTGGTACAATGAGCAGTTCTTC. Protein sequence: CCAPRDSGRSWYNEQFF.

This clonotype was found a few times. The chain couples TRBV7-9 to TRBJ2-5; D uncertain. This CDR3 is built from 14 residues. Germline CDR1 is SEHNR and CDR2 is FQNEAQ (reference sequence). Deletions cut 1 base from V and 5 bases from J, with 11 bases between. CDR3 loop: CASSLVSDGETQYF. The CDR3 bases are TGTGCCAGCAGCTTAGTATCCGACGGTGAGACCCAGTACTTC.